This paragraph covers one TCR beta chain sequence. Trimming left V 1 base short and J 7 bases short, with 5 bases between. Per germline, CDR1 SGHAT and CDR2 FQNNGV. CDR3 length: 13 residues. The sample belongs to a study of blood T cell repertoires in COVID-19. Study summary: Sample material is recorded as cDNA or gDNA derived from T cells, B-cell-depleted T cells, or PBMCs.

Cohort allocation depended upon clinical history that participants reported. What the recovered Cohort 3 donors had was two negative PCRs, clearance, or symptom resolution. Authors' methods: From reference gene primer amplification, estimates of nucleated cell counts were derived. TCRdb's copy holds only in-frame clones and misses some; the assay was immunoSEQ multiplex PCR. From that table come the V and J calls and clone size; the DNA was used to work out D and trimming. The sample yields 450,000 to 600,000 clones, 87% seen once. The receptor's source is a woman younger than 35 who had recovered from COVID-19. The chain employs TRBV11-2 and TRBJ1-6; a possible D gene is TRBD1 (5 bases). Sequencing input: PBMCs or T cells enriched from blood (not recorded which). The CDR3 loop reads CASSLGTNSPLHF. In DNA form, the CDR3 reads TGTGCCAGCAGCTTAGGGACAAATTCACCCCTCCACTTT.